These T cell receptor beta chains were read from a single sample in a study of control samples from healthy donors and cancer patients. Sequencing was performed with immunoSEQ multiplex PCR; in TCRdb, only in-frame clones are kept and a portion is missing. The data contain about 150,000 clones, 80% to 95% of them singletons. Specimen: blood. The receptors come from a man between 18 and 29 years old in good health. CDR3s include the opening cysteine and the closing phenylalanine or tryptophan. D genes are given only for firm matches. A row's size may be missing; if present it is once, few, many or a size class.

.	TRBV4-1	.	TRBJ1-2	TGCGCCAGCAGCCAAGAGAAGGGGGGCTATGGCTACACCTTC	CASSQEKGGYGYTF
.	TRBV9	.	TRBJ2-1	TGTGCCAGTAGCGTTGGGACTTCTACCTACAATGAGCAGTTCTTC	CASSVGTSTYNEQFF
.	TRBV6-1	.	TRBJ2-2	TGTGCCAGCAGTGAGCGATACAGTTCGAACACCGGGGAGCTGTTTTTT	CASSERYSSNTGELFF
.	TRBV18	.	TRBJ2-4	TGTGCCAGCTCACCAGGGCACAGCCAGGACATTCAGTACTTC	CASSPGHSQDIQYF
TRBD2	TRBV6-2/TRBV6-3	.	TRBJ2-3	TGTGCCAGCAGTTACGCCGAGGGTGGGGGGGCAGATACGCAGTATTTT	CASSYAEGGGADTQYF
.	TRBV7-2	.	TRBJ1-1	TGTGCCAGCAGCTTCGGGACAACGAACACTGAAGCTTTCTTT	CASSFGTTNTEAFF
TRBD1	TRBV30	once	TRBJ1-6	TGTGCCTGGGGGACAGGAAATAATAATTCACCCCTCCACTTT	CAWGTGNNNSPLHF
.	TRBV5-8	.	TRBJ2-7	TGTGCCAGCAGCCCTGTGACAGTTTACGAGCAGTACTTC	CASSPVTVYEQYF
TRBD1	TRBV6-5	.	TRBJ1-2	TGTGCCAGCAGATCGACAGGGGTTGACTATGGCTACACCTTC	CASRSTGVDYGYTF
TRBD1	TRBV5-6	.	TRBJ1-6	TGTGCCAGCAGCTTCACAGGGGATACCTATAATTCACCCCTCCACTTT	CASSFTGDTYNSPLHF
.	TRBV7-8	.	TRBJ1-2	TGTGCCAGCAGCTTAGAATTGCACAGTCCCGAAGGCTACACCTTC	CASSLELHSPEGYTF
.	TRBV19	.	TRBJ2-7	TGTGCCAGTAGTACCCAACCGGGATCGACCTACGAGCAGTACTTC	CASSTQPGSTYEQYF
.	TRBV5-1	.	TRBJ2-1	TGCGCCAGCAGCTTGTCCCTGAACAATGAGCAGTTCTTC	CASSLSLNNEQFF
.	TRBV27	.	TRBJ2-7	TGTGCCAGCAAGACCGGGGCCTACGAGCAGTACTTC	CASKTGAYEQYF
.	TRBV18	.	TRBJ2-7	TGTGCCAGCTCCCGAGAGGGCGGGGTCGAGCAGTACTTC	CASSREGGVEQYF
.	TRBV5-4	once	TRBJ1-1	TGTGCCAGCAGCTTCCAGGGGAACACTGAAGCTTTCTTT	CASSFQGNTEAFF
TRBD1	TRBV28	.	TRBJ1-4	TGTGCCGGCCGGACAGGGTTTAATGAAAAACTGTTTTTT	CAGRTGFNEKLFF
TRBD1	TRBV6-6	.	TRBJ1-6	TGTGCCAGCAGTTACAGGGACAGATATTCACCCCTCCACTTT	CASSYRDRYSPLHF
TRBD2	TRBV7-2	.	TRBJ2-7	TGTGCCAGCAGCTTAGCAAGGGCTAGCGGGAGGTTCTACGAGCAGTACTTC	CASSLARASGRFYEQYF
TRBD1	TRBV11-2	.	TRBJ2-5	TGTGCCAGCACTACGCCGGGGGGACAGGGTAGGAAGACCCAGTACTTC	CASTTPGGQGRKTQYF
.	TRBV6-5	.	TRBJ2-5	TGTGCCAGCAGTTGGTCCGGGGGAGTCGGAGAGACCCAGTACTTC	CASSWSGGVGETQYF
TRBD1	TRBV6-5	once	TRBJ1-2	TGTGCCAGCAGTTACTCCAGGACAGGGGTGAATGGCTACACCTTC	CASSYSRTGVNGYTF
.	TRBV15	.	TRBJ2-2	TGTGCCACCAGCAGACAGGGAGGAACCGGGGAGCTGTTTTTT	CATSRQGGTGELFF
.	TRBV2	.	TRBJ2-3	TGTGCCAGCAGGGTTGATTTCACAGATACGCAGTATTTT	CASRVDFTDTQYF
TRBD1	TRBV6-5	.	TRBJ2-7	TGTGCCAGCAGTGACTCGGGACAGGTCCGCTACGAGCAGTACTTC	CASSDSGQVRYEQYF
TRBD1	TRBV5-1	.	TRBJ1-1	TGCGCCAGCAGCATACAGGGGGGGAACACTGAAGCTTTCTTT	CASSIQGGNTEAFF
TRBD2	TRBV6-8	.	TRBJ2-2	TGTGCCAGCTTGGACGGGGGGGTGTCCGGGGAGCTGTTTTTT	CASLDGGVSGELFF
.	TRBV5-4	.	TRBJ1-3	TGTGCCAGCAGCTTTTCGGGGAGACCTGGAAACACCATATATTTT	CASSFSGRPGNTIYF
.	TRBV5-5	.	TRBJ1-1	TGTGCCAGCAGCTTGGAGGGGGGGGGTGGCACTGAAGCTTTCTTT	CASSLEGGGGTEAFF